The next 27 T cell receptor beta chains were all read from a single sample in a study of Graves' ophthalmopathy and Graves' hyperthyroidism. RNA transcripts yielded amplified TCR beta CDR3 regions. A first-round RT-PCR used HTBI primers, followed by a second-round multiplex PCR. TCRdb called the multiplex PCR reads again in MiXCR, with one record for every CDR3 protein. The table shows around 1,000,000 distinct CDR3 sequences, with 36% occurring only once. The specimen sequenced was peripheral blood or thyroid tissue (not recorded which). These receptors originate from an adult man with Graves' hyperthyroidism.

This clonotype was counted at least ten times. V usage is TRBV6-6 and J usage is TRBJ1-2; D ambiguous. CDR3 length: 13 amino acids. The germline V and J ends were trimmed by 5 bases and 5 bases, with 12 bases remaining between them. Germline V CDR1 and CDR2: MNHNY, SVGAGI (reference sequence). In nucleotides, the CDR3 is TGTGCCAGCAGTCCCAAGGTCGAGTATGGCTACACCTTC. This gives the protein CASSPKVEYGYTF.

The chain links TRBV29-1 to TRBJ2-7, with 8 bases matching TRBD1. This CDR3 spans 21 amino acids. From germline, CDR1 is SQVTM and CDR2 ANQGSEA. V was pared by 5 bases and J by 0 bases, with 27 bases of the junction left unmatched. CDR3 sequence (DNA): TGCAGCGTTAAGGCCGTGGAGGGCCCCCAACAGGGGGTCTTACCCTCCTACGAGCAGTACTTC. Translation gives CSVKAVEGPQQGVLPSYEQYF.

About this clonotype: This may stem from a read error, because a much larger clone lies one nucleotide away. The CDR3 DNA follows: TGTGCCAGCAGCCTGGACGGTTCCGAAGAGACCCAGTACTTC. This gives the protein CASSLDGSEETQYF. The rearrangement links TRBV11-2 to TRBJ2-5; D not resolved. The CDR3 has 14 amino acids. V lost 5 bases and J 3 bases, leaving 13 bases between the germline ends. Germline assignment: CDR1 SGHAT and CDR2 FQNNGV.

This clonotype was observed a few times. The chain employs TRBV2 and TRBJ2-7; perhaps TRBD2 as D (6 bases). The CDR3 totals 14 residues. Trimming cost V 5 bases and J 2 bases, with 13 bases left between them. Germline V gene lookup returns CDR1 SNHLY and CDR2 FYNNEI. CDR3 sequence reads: CASSPAAGTYEQYF. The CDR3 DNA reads TGTGCCAGCAGTCCCGCGGCGGGGACCTACGAGCAGTACTTC.

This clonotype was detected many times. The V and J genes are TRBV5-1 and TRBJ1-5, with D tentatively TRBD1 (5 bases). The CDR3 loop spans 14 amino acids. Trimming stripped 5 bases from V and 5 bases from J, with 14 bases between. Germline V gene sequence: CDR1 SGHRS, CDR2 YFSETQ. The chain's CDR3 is CASSMKGGDQPQHF. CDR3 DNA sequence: TGCGCCAGCAGTATGAAGGGAGGGGATCAGCCCCAGCATTTT. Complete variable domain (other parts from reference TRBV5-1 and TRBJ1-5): KAGVTQTPRYLIKTRGQQVTLSCSPISGHRSVSWYQQTPGQGLQFLFEYFSETQRNKGNFPGRFSGRQFSNSRSEMNVSTLELGDSALYLCASSMKGGDQPQHFGDGTRLSIL.

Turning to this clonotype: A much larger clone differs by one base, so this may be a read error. The CDR3 sequence: CASIPRETQYF. The DNA of the CDR3 is TGTGCCAGCATACCTAGAGAGACCCAGTACTTC. The chain couples TRBV2 to TRBJ2-5; D uncertain. V was shortened by 7 bases and J by 4 bases, with 7 bases between the two germline ends. The CDR3 is 11 amino acids. The germline V gene encodes CDR1 SNHLY and CDR2 FYNNEI. Based on the CDR3 plus reference TRBV2 and TRBJ2-5, the full variable domain is EPEVTQTPSHQVTQMGQEVILRCVPISNHLYFYWYRQILGQKVEFLVSFYNNEISEKSEIFDDQFSVERPDGSNFTLKIRSTKLEDSAMYFCASIPRETQYFGPGTRLLVL.

CDR3 nucleotide sequence: TGTGCCAGCAGTCGAGGGACGGTAGGGGAGCCCCTCCACTTT. As protein: CASSRGTVGEPLHF. V gene TRBV6-5 combines with J gene TRBJ1-6; possibly TRBD1 for D (5 bases). Per germline, CDR1 MNHEY and CDR2 SVGAGI. V was shortened by 5 bases and J by 13 bases, with 18 bases between the two germline ends. The CDR3 covers 14 residues.

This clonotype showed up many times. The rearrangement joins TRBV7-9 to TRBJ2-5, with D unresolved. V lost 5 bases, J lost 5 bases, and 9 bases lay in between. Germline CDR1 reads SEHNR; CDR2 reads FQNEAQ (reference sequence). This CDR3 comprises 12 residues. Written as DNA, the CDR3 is TGTGCCAGCAGCAAGGGTTTGGAGACCCAGTACTTC. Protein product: CASSKGLETQYF.

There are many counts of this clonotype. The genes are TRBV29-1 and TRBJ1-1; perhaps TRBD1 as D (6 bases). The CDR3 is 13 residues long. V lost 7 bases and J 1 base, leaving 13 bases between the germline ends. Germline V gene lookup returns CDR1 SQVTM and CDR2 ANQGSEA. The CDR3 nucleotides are TGCAGCGCACAAACAGGGACGAACACTGAAGCTTTCTTT. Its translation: CSAQTGTNTEAFF.

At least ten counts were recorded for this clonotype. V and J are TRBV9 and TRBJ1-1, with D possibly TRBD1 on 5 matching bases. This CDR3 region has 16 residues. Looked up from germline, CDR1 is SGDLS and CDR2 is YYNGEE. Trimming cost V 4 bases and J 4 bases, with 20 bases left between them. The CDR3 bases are TGTGCCAGCAGCCCCCGACAGATCCTACCTGGCACTGAAGCTTTCTTT. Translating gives CASSPRQILPGTEAFF. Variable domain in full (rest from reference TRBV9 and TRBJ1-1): DSGVTQTPKHLITATGQRVTLRCSPRSGDLSVYWYQQSLDQGLQFLIQYYNGEERAKGNILERFSAQQFPDLHSELNLSSLELGDSALYFCASSPRQILPGTEAFFGQGTRLTVV.

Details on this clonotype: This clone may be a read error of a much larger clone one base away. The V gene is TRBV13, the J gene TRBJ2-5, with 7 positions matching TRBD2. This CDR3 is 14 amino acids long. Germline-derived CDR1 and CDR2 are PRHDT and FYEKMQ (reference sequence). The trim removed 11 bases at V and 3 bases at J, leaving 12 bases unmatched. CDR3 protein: CAGGRTGGEETQYF. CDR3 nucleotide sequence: TGTGCCGGCGGACGGACTGGGGGGGAAGAGACCCAGTACTTC.

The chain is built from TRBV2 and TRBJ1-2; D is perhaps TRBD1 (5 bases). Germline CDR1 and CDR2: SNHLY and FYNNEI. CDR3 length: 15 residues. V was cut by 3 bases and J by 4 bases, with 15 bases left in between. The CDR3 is CASSDKGTAGYGYTF. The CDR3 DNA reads TGTGCCAGCAGTGATAAGGGGACGGCTGGCTATGGCTACACCTTC.

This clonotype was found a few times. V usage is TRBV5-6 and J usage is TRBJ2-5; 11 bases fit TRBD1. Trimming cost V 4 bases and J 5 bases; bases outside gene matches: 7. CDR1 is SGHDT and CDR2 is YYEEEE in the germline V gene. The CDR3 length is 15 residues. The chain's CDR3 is CASSKPGQGGETQYF. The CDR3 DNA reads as TGTGCCAGCAGCAAACCGGGACAGGGGGGGGAGACCCAGTACTTC.

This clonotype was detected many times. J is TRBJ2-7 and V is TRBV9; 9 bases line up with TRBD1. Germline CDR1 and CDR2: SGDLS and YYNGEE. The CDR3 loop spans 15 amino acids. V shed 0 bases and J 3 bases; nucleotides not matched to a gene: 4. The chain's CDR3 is CASSVAGTGFYEQYF. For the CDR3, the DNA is TGTGCCAGCAGCGTAGCCGGGACAGGGTTCTACGAGCAGTACTTC.

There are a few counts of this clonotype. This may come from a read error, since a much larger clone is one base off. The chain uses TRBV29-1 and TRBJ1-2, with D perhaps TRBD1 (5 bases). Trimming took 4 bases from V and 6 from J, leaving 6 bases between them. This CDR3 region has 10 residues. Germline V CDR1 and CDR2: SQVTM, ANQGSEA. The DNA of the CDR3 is TGCAGCGTTGGGGACCATGGCTACACCTTC. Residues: CSVGDHGYTF. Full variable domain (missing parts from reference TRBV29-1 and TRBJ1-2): SAVISQKPSRDICQRGTSLTIQCQVDSQVTMMFWYRQQPGQSLTLIATANQGSEATYESGFVIDKFPISRPNLTFSTLTVSNMSPEDSSIYLCSVGDHGYTFGSGTRLTVV.

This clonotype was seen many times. DNA for the CDR3: TGTGCCAGCAGAGGGCTATCCCAAGAGACCCAGTACTTC. As protein: CASRGLSQETQYF. The gene calls are TRBV14 and TRBJ2-5, with D unclear. V was shortened by 6 bases and J by 1 base, with 9 bases between the two germline ends. Germline loops: CDR1 SGHDN, CDR2 FVKESK. This CDR3 has 13 amino acids. Together with reference TRBV14 and TRBJ2-5, the CDR3 gives the full variable domain: EAGVTQFPSHSVIEKGQTVTLRCDPISGHDNLYWYRRVMGKEIKFLLHFVKESKQDESGMPNNRFLAERTGGTYSTLKVQPAELEDSGVYFCASRGLSQETQYFGPGTRLLVL.

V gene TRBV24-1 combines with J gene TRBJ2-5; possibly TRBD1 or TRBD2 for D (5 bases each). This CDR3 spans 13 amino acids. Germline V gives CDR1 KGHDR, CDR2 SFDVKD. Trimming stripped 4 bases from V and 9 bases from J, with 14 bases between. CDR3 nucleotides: TGTGCCACCAGTGACGGGGCCATCGAGCCCCAGTACTTC. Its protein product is CATSDGAIEPQYF.

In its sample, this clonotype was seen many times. CDR3 sequence reads: CASLSWEDRSDEQYF. CDR3 DNA: TGTGCCAGCCTTAGTTGGGAAGACAGGTCCGACGAGCAGTACTTC. The V gene is TRBV6-6, the J gene TRBJ2-7; TRBD1 is a possible D gene (6 bases). V lost 8 bases to trimming and J lost 5 bases, with 22 bases between them. Germline CDR1 reads MNHNY; CDR2 reads SVGAGI (reference sequence). The CDR3 is 15 amino acids.

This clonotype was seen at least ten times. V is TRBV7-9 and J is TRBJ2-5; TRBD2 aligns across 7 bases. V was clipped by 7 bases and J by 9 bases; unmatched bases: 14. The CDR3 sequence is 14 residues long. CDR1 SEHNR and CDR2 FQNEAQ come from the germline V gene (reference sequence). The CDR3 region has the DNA TGTGCCAGCAACCCTTCGACTAGCTCTCCGCCCCAGTACTTC. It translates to CASNPSTSSPPQYF.

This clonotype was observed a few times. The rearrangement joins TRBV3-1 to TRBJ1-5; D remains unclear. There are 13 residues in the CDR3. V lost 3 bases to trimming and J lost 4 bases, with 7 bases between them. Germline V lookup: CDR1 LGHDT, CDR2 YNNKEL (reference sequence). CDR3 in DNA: TGTGCCAGCAGCCAGGCCCTGAATCAGCCCCAGCATTTT. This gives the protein CASSQALNQPQHF.

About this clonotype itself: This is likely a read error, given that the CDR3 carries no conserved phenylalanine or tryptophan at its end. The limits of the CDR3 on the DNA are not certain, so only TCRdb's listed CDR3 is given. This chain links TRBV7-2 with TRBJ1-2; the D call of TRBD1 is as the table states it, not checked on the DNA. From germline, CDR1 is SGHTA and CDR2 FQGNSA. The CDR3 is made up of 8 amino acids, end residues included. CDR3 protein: CASSFGGE.

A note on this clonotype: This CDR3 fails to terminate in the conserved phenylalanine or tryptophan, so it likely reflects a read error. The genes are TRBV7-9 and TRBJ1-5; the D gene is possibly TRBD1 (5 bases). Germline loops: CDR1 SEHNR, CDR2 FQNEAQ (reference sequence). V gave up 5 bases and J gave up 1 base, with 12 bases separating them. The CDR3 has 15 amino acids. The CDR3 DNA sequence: TGTGCCAGCAGCCGGGACGGAAGAAGCAATCAGCCCCAGCATTCA. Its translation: CASSRDGRSNQPQHS.

The DNA of the CDR3 is TGTGCCAGCAGTTACTCGACAGGGGGGGGAGATGGCTACACCTTC. Translating gives CASSYSTGGGDGYTF. The chain uses TRBV6-5 and TRBJ1-2; 9 positions agree with TRBD1. CDR1 MNHEY and CDR2 SVGAGI come from the germline V gene. The J segment lost 6 bases and the V segment lost 0 bases, leaving 5 bases of the junction unmatched. The CDR3 is made up of 15 amino acids.

The CDR3 DNA is TGCGCCAGCAGCCAAGAGGGACAGAGGGGATCCGGCACCGGGGAGCTGTTTTTT. Its translation is CASSQEGQRGSGTGELFF. This sequence joins TRBV4-3 and TRBJ2-2, with TRBD1 identical over 7 bases. The junction had 11 bases not matched to a gene; V was cut back by 0 bases and J by 4 bases. The CDR3 is 18 amino acids. From germline, CDR1 is LGHNA and CDR2 YSLEER.

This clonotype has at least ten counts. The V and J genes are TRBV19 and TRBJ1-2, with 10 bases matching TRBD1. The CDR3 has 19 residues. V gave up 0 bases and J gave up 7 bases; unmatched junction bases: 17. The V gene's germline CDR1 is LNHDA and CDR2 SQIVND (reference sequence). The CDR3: CASSIDPQEVRDRGGGYTF. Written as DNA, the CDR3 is TGTGCCAGTAGTATAGACCCACAAGAAGTCCGGGACAGGGGAGGTGGCTACACCTTC.

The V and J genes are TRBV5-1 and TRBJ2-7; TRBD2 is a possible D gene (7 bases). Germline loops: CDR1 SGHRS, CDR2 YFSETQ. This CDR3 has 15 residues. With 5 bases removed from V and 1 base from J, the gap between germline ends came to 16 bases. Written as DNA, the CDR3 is TGCGCCAGCAGTACGGTGGGGGGGCGATCCTACGAGCAGTACTTC. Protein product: CASSTVGGRSYEQYF.

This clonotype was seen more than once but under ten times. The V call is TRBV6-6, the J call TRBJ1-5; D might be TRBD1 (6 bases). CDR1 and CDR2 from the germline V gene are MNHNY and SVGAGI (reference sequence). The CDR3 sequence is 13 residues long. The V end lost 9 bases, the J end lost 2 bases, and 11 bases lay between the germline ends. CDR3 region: CARQGQRNQPQHF. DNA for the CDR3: TGTGCCAGACAGGGTCAACGCAATCAGCCCCAGCATTTT.